This paragraph covers one T cell receptor beta chain sequence. There are many counts of this clonotype. Its antigen remains unidentified. Base qualities are missing; no much larger clone stands one base away. The CDR3, from cysteine to phenylalanine, totals 13 residues. Only the CDR3 DNA stays, 39 bases, in frame from base 1. V was cut back by 5 bases and J by 2 bases, leaving a gap of 9 bases between them. CDR1 and CDR2 were assigned from the germline V gene as MGHRA and YSYEKL. This sample was sequenced with an Illumina HiSeq 2500. TCR beta libraries were prepared by quantitative 5'-RACE with molecular barcodes. The authors' pipeline ran thus. A new computational method based on a probabilistic model of VDJ rearrangement was used to identify disease-linked TCR variants. TCRdb took the public reads, trimmed them with fastp at Q25, ran MiXCR for clone calling and kept in-frame beta chains. Under each unique CDR3 protein, matching rows form one entry showing the most common genes and DNA. The V and J calls were determined by TCRdb, not by the authors. This sample has more than 400,000 distinct CDR3 sequences in its table, and 5.3% of those were observed once. The biggest ten clones account for approximately 3.5% of the sample.

This specimen comes from a study of CD8 T cells in ankylosing spondylitis (dated by TCRdb to 2016 to 2017). Background for the entire study: To find TCR variants linked to disease, the study profiled T cell receptor beta repertoires in ankylosing spondylitis patients and healthy donors. The full study cohort was made up of 25 ankylosing spondylitis patients and roughly 98 healthy donors. Samples of peripheral blood were taken, and for ankylosing spondylitis patients, synovial fluid was collected as well.

Broader findings and caveats from the paper: A CD8+ phenotype was shown by the disease-linked clones, which were found at relatively low frequencies in peripheral blood. A TCR beta motif of eight highly homologous amino acid variants appeared characteristic of blood from ankylosing spondylitis patients. Significant enrichment of the disease-linked clones was reported in matched synovial fluid samples from ankylosing spondylitis patients. Some of the motif variants had been reported before in the synovial fluid and blood of reactive arthritis patients, a finding that suggests common disease-initiation mechanisms.

Sequencing was carried out using blood, either unsorted or a sorted T cell fraction (not recorded which). The receptor chain draws on TRBV4-1 and TRBJ1-1, with the identity of the D gene unclear. The sequence derives from a male donor with ankylosing spondylitis. The DNA is as follows: TGCGCCAGCAGCTTCCAATTTAACACTGAAGCTTTCTTT. This yields the protein CASSFQFNTEAFF.